What follows is one TCR beta chain and its context. These data come from a study of cytomegalovirus exposure and HLA in healthy donors. Trimming removed 6 bases from V and 0 bases from J, with 17 bases in between. Germline lookup yields CDR1 MDHEN and CDR2 SYDVKM. This CDR3 comprises 16 residues. Unrecorded immune exposure was likely among donors, who were nominally healthy when sampled. This PCR relied on a set of 60 Vbeta primers and 13 Jbeta primers. Profiled with immunoSEQ multiplex PCR; TCRdb holds only in-frame clones, not every one. The data show about 160,000 clones, under 85% seen once. The TCR was taken from a man aged 45-60 years in good health and CMV-seropositive. This chain connects TRBV28 to TRBJ1-2; a possible D gene is TRBD1 (6 bases). Material for sequencing was PBMCs. The CDR3 protein is CASRPLDRETNYGYTF. CDR3 sequence (DNA): TGTGCCAGCAGACCCTTGGACAGAGAGACTAACTATGGCTACACCTTC.